The next 27 T cell receptor beta chains were all read from a single sample in a study of OX40 agonist ivuxolimab in advanced cancers. Libraries were made using the immunoSEQ multiplex PCR assay. TCRdb mirrors the immuneACCESS table, restricted to in-frame sequences. Some clones are absent from its copies; in checked studies, under half trace to an unresolved V gene, and the reason for the others is unknown. The table for this sample lists roughly 60,000 clones; approximately 90% of them were counted only once. The biggest ten clones account for almost 4% of the sample. Specimen: CD4+ or CD8+ T cells sorted from blood, collected in a trial of the OX40 agonist ivuxolimab. These TCRs come from an adult with an advanced solid tumor such as melanoma, head and neck, liver or kidney cancer.

The chain has TRBV6-5 and TRBJ1-2; TRBD1 matches 7 bases. The V gene's germline CDR1 is MNHEY and CDR2 SVGAGI. The ends lost 6 bases at V and 4 bases at J; junction bases unmatched: 5. The CDR3 covers 13 residues. CDR3 residues: CASRPGQFYGYTF. The CDR3 nucleotides read TGTGCCAGCAGACCGGGACAGTTCTATGGCTACACCTTC.

The chain links TRBV15 to TRBJ1-2; D is undetermined. This CDR3 is built from 14 residues. Trimming took 0 bases from V and 7 from J, leaving 12 bases between them. Germline CDR1 reads LNHNV; CDR2 reads YYDKDF (reference sequence). The CDR3 nucleotides read TGTGCCACCAGCAGAGACGACCGGGTTAGTGGCTACACCTTC. It translates to CATSRDDRVSGYTF.

The table lists this clone with a count of one. V gene TRBV10-3 combines with J gene TRBJ1-5; no definite D call. Trimming removed 0 bases at V and 0 bases at J, with 9 bases between. CDR1 is ENHRY and CDR2 is SYGVKD in the germline V gene. The CDR3 runs to 16 residues. The CDR3 spells CAISESYKGSNQPQHF. The CDR3, as DNA: TGTGCCATCAGTGAGTCGTATAAGGGTAGCAATCAGCCCCAGCATTTT.

This chain uses TRBV20-1 with TRBJ2-7, with TRBD2 as a possible D gene (7 bases). CDR3 length equals 11 residues. Between the trimmed V and J ends, which lost 4 bases and 6 bases, there was a span of 10 bases. Germline CDR1 and CDR2: DFQATT and SNEGSKA (reference sequence). CDR3 loop: CSAKGGGEQYF. The DNA for the CDR3 is TGCAGTGCTAAGGGAGGGGGCGAGCAGTACTTC.

This sequence joins TRBV7-9 and TRBJ1-1; 10 nucleotides agree with TRBD1. This CDR3 spans 17 amino acids. Germline lookup yields CDR1 SEHNR and CDR2 FQNEAQ (reference sequence). V shed 1 base, J shed 5 bases, and the junction held 10 bases outside the gene matches. This chain's CDR3 is CASSLEWETGGRTEAFF. DNA for the CDR3: TGTGCCAGCAGCTTAGAATGGGAGACAGGGGGCCGGACTGAAGCTTTCTTT.

J is TRBJ1-1 and V is TRBV7-9, with D uncertain. The CDR3 loop spans 15 amino acids. The V end lost 1 base, the J end lost 4 bases, and 13 bases lay between the germline ends. Germline V gene lookup returns CDR1 SEHNR and CDR2 FQNEAQ (reference sequence). The CDR3 nucleotides read TGTGCCAGCAGCTTAGTCGTCCACCTTAGCACTGAAGCTTTCTTT. Translating gives CASSLVVHLSTEAFF. The full variable domain, completed using reference TRBV7-9 and TRBJ1-1, is DTGVSQNPRHKITKRGQNVTFRCDPISEHNRLYWYRQTLGQGPEFLTYFQNEAQLEKSRLLSDRFSAERPKGSFSTLEIQRTEQGDSAMYLCASSLVVHLSTEAFFGQGTRLTVV.

The CDR3: CASSFPMLDTQYF. In DNA, the CDR3 is TGTGCCAGCAGCTTTCCCATGCTGGATACGCAGTATTTT. The chain joins TRBV7-8 to TRBJ2-3; D is unresolved. The CDR3 covers 13 residues. Germline assignment: CDR1 SGHVS and CDR2 FQNEAQ. Trimming took 3 bases from V and 6 from J, leaving 10 bases between them.

This chain uses TRBV7-9 with TRBJ2-5, with 7 bases fitting TRBD1. Germline V gene lookup returns CDR1 SEHNR and CDR2 FQNEAQ (reference sequence). The CDR3 covers 14 residues. V shed 3 bases, J shed 4 bases, and the junction held 5 bases outside the gene matches. CDR3 in DNA: TGTGCCAGCAGCTTCGAGGGGGCCGGAGAGACCCAGTACTTC. It is translated as CASSFEGAGETQYF.

The rearrangement joins TRBV5-4 to TRBJ2-7, with D unclear. Germline V CDR1 and CDR2: SGHNT, YYREEE (reference sequence). CDR3 length: 15 amino acids. The V gene lost 0 bases and the J gene lost 5 bases, with 15 bases spanning the gap. The CDR3, as DNA: TGTGCCAGCAGCTTGGGACCTGATGGCATCCACGAGCAGTACTTC. Amino acids: CASSLGPDGIHEQYF. The full variable domain, in which reference TRBV5-4 and TRBJ2-7 provide the parts outside the CDR3, is ETGVTQSPTHLIKTRGQQVTLRCSSQSGHNTVSWYQQALGQGPQFIFQYYREEENGRGNFPPRFSGLQFPNYSSELNVNALELDDSALYLCASSLGPDGIHEQYFGPGTRLTVT.

V usage is TRBV7-2 and J usage is TRBJ2-3; D unclear. The CDR3 contains 15 residues. From germline, CDR1 is SGHTA and CDR2 FQGNSA. V gave up 1 base and J gave up 2 bases, with 10 bases separating them. The CDR3 reads CASSLVGSPTDTQYF. Written as DNA, the CDR3 is TGTGCCAGCAGCTTAGTCGGGTCCCCCACAGATACGCAGTATTTT.

The chain couples TRBV7-3 to TRBJ2-1, with 12 bases that match TRBD1. The J segment lost 7 bases and the V segment lost 0 bases, leaving 10 bases of the junction unmatched. Germline CDR1 and CDR2: SGHTA and FQGTGA. This CDR3 comprises 18 residues. The CDR3 DNA reads TGTGCCAGCAGCTTAACAGCCGGGACAGGGGGCTGGGGGAATGAGCAGTTCTTC. This gives the protein CASSLTAGTGGWGNEQFF. The whole variable domain, filled in from reference TRBV7-3 and TRBJ2-1, reads GAGVSQTPSNKVTEKGKYVELRCDPISGHTALYWYRQSLGQGPEFLIYFQGTGAADDSGLPNDRFFAVRPEGSVSTLKIQRTERGDSAVYLCASSLTAGTGGWGNEQFFGPGTRLTVL.

V usage is TRBV5-4 and J usage is TRBJ2-2; no clear D. Deletions cut 0 bases from V and 4 bases from J, with 7 bases between. The CDR3 has 14 amino acids. Germline V lookup: CDR1 SGHNT, CDR2 YYREEE (reference sequence). In DNA, the CDR3 is TGTGCCAGCAGCTTGGTCGCAGGCACCGGGGAGCTGTTTTTT. Protein sequence: CASSLVAGTGELFF.

The chain combines TRBV7-6 with TRBJ1-2, with D perhaps matching TRBD1 (5 bases). Germline V gene sequence: CDR1 SGHVS, CDR2 FNYEAQ. Trimming took off 5 bases at V and 4 bases at J, with 14 bases between the two ends. The CDR3 is 14 amino acids. CDR3: CASSLGESAYGYTF. Here the CDR3 DNA reads TGTGCCAGCAGCCTAGGGGAAAGCGCCTATGGCTACACCTTC.

J is TRBJ1-5 and V is TRBV11-3, with D maybe TRBD1 (5 bases). The ends were cut back, 5 bases at V and 2 bases at J, with 19 bases in the middle. Germline CDR1 is SGHNT and CDR2 is YENEEA. This CDR3 comprises 17 residues. CDR3 amino acids: CASSIPPPGGGNQPQHF. CDR3 bases: TGTGCCAGCAGCATCCCGCCTCCGGGGGGGGGCAATCAGCCCCAGCATTTT.

The rearrangement links TRBV18 to TRBJ1-2; D possibly corresponds to TRBD1 (6 bases). Trimming shortened V by 6 bases and J by 8 bases, and 16 bases separated the two germline ends. The germline gives CDR1 KGHSH, CDR2 LQKENI. The CDR3 runs to 13 residues. CDR3 loop: CASSRQVGRGYTF. Here the CDR3 DNA reads TGTGCCAGCTCCCGACAGGTCGGAAGAGGCTACACCTTC.

V usage is TRBV6-5 and J usage is TRBJ2-7; 12 bases are a match to TRBD1. The CDR3 has 15 residues. Germline values: CDR1 MNHEY, CDR2 SVGAGI. V shed 7 bases, J shed 5 bases, and the junction held 9 bases outside the gene matches. This CDR3 is CASILVGQGANEQYF. Here the CDR3 DNA reads TGTGCCAGCATTCTCGTGGGACAGGGGGCGAACGAGCAGTACTTC.

Sample share makes this clone medium-sized. The chain carries TRBV7-9 and TRBJ1-6; D gene unclear. The CDR3 consists of 12 residues. Germline CDR1 SEHNR, CDR2 FQNEAQ (reference sequence). The germline V and J ends were trimmed by 3 bases and 9 bases, with 6 bases remaining between them. This CDR3 reads CASSFLGSPLHF. DNA of the CDR3: TGTGCCAGCAGCTTCTTGGGTTCACCCCTCCACTTT.

This clone was detected once. The chain couples TRBV5-1 to TRBJ2-7; D is possibly TRBD1 (6 bases). CDR1 is SGHRS and CDR2 is YFSETQ in the germline V gene. There are 15 residues in the CDR3. Trimming stripped 0 bases from V and 5 bases from J, with 15 bases between. CDR3 sequence reads: CASSLVLGRGNEQYF. The CDR3 bases are TGCGCCAGCAGCTTGGTTCTCGGCAGGGGCAACGAGCAGTACTTC. The full variable domain, completed using reference TRBV5-1 and TRBJ2-7, is KAGVTQTPRYLIKTRGQQVTLSCSPISGHRSVSWYQQTPGQGLQFLFEYFSETQRNKGNFPGRFSGRQFSNSRSEMNVSTLELGDSALYLCASSLVLGRGNEQYFGPGTRLTVT.

The chain combines TRBV2 with TRBJ2-5; possibly TRBD2 for D (5 bases). The V gene lost 6 bases and the J gene lost 3 bases, with 5 bases spanning the gap. The CDR3 contains 11 residues. In germline, CDR1 is SNHLY, CDR2 FYNNEI. The CDR3 region is CASREEETQYF. CDR3 nucleotide sequence: TGTGCCAGCAGGGAGGAAGAGACCCAGTACTTC.

This chain links TRBV30 with TRBJ1-4; TRBD1 might be the D (5 bases). V shed 5 bases and J shed 4 bases, with 11 bases lying between them. From germline, CDR1 is GTSNPN and CDR2 SVGIG (reference sequence). The CDR3 contains 13 residues. The CDR3 DNA reads TGTGCCTGGCGGGGGAGTATTAATGAAAAACTGTTTTTT. Encoded protein: CAWRGSINEKLFF.

The chain is built from TRBV7-3 and TRBJ2-1; TRBD1 agrees at 8 bases. This CDR3 contains 15 residues. CDR1 and CDR2 (germline): SGHTA, FQGTGA. The V and J ends lost 3 bases and 8 bases, in that order; junction bases with no gene match: 9. The CDR3 DNA sequence: TGTGCCAGCAGCTTTCAGGGGACAGGAAAAGATGAGCAGTTCTTC. The encoded protein is CASSFQGTGKDEQFF. Combining the CDR3 with reference TRBV7-3 and TRBJ2-1 gives the whole variable domain GAGVSQTPSNKVTEKGKYVELRCDPISGHTALYWYRQSLGQGPEFLIYFQGTGAADDSGLPNDRFFAVRPEGSVSTLKIQRTERGDSAVYLCASSFQGTGKDEQFFGPGTRLTVL.

The chain has TRBV10-3 and TRBJ2-3, with 9 bases aligning to TRBD2. J was trimmed by 2 bases and V by 4 bases; bases with no gene match: 4. Germline values: CDR1 ENHRY, CDR2 SYGVKD. CDR3 length equals 15 residues. In DNA, the CDR3 is TGTGCCATCAGTGTGACTAGCGGACCCACAGATACGCAGTATTTT. This sequence encodes CAISVTSGPTDTQYF.

V is TRBV27 and J is TRBJ2-3; TRBD1 matches at 7 bases. The CDR3 totals 17 residues. In germline, CDR1 is MNHEY, CDR2 SMNVEV (reference sequence). The trim removed 5 bases at V and 0 bases at J, leaving 11 bases unmatched. The CDR3 DNA reads as TGTGCCAGCAGTCCGATTCTAAGGGGGCCTAGCACAGATACGCAGTATTTT. Amino acids: CASSPILRGPSTDTQYF.

This clone was counted between two and nine times. The chain carries TRBV18 and TRBJ1-1; no clear D. The V and J ends lost 6 bases and 1 base respectively, with 9 bases between them. CDR3 length equals 13 residues. The germline CDR1 and CDR2 sequences are KGHSH and LQKENI. CDR3 nucleotides: TGTGCCAGCTCCCTGGACCAGAACACTGAAGCTTTCTTT. Translating it yields CASSLDQNTEAFF.

The chain has TRBV28 and TRBJ1-6; D is possibly TRBD1 (6 bases). Germline CDR1 is MDHEN and CDR2 is SYDVKM. The CDR3 loop spans 16 amino acids. V shed 6 bases and J shed 7 bases, with 19 bases lying between them. CDR3 sequence reads: CASSQPRQVLNSPLHF. CDR3 coding DNA: TGTGCCAGCAGCCAGCCAAGACAGGTCCTAAATTCACCCCTCCACTTT.

V is TRBV5-4 and J is TRBJ2-1, with D perhaps TRBD1 or TRBD2 (5 bases each). The CDR3 loop spans 12 amino acids. The V end was cut by 1 base, the J end by 14 bases, with 13 bases between. Germline CDR1 and CDR2: SGHNT and YYREEE (reference sequence). DNA of the CDR3: TGTGCCAGCAGCTTGAGTAAGGGACCGGAGTTCTTC. This codes for CASSLSKGPEFF.

A single count supports this clone. The chain links TRBV5-1 to TRBJ2-7; no clear D gene. The V end lost 4 bases, the J end lost 2 bases, and 10 bases lay between the germline ends. Germline values: CDR1 SGHRS, CDR2 YFSETQ. The CDR3 is 13 residues long. The CDR3 loop reads CASSLVGTYEQYF. The CDR3 DNA follows: TGCGCCAGCAGCCTCGTCGGCACCTACGAGCAGTACTTC.